Each of the 25 T cell receptor beta chains below was sequenced from the same sample in a study of Graves' ophthalmopathy and Graves' hyperthyroidism. The sequenced template was RNA, covering the TCR beta CDR3 region. HTBI primers were used in a first-round RT-PCR, which preceded a second-round multiplex PCR. In TCRdb, the multiplex PCR reads were re-called with MiXCR into one record per CDR3 protein. The sample yields around 600,000 distinct CDR3 sequences, about 41% seen once. Sample: peripheral blood. Receptors were obtained from an adult man with Graves' ophthalmopathy.

The chain recombines TRBV7-8 with TRBJ1-1; no firm D call. Trimming stripped 8 bases from V and 6 bases from J, with 22 bases between. The CDR3 covers 15 residues. The germline V gene encodes CDR1 SGHVS and CDR2 FQNEAQ. CDR3 protein: CASSPRTVRPPEAFF. Written as DNA, the CDR3 is TGTGCCAGCTCACCGCGCACTGTCCGCCCCCCTGAAGCTTTCTTT.

This clonotype was observed many times. The rearrangement joins TRBV19 to TRBJ1-6; possibly TRBD1 for D (6 bases). Germline assignment: CDR1 LNHDA and CDR2 SQIVND (reference sequence). Trimming shortened V by 7 bases and J by 10 bases, and 17 bases separated the two germline ends. The CDR3 loop spans 14 amino acids. The CDR3 bases are TGTGCCAGTACCCAGAGGGGGTCGGGGTCACCCCTCCACTTT. It yields the protein CASTQRGSGSPLHF.

As for this clonotype: A read error is possible here, since a much larger clone lies one base away. The chain combines TRBV4-3 with TRBJ2-5; the D gene is possibly TRBD2 (5 bases). The V and J ends lost 7 bases and 0 bases respectively, with 15 bases between them. This CDR3 contains 15 residues. Germline CDR1 LGHNA, CDR2 YSLEER. CDR3 nucleotide sequence: TGCGCCAGCAACCACTACAGAGGGAACCAAGAGACCCAGTACTTC. It codes for CASNHYRGNQETQYF.

There are a few counts of this clonotype. The rearrangement joins TRBV4-1 to TRBJ1-3, with D tentatively TRBD1 (5 bases). V lost 1 base and J lost 1, with 11 bases in between. CDR1 is MGHRA, CDR2 YSYEKL, per germline. CDR3 length: 16 amino acids. The CDR3 loop is CASSQVWGISGNTIYF. CDR3 bases: TGCGCCAGCAGCCAAGTATGGGGGATTTCTGGAAACACCATATATTTT.

This clonotype was counted between two and nine times. The chain combines TRBV5-6 with TRBJ1-2, with 7 bases lining up with TRBD1. V shed 3 bases and J 4 bases; nucleotides not matched to a gene: 9. CDR3 length equals 15 residues. Germline values: CDR1 SGHDT, CDR2 YYEEEE. DNA of the CDR3: TGTGCCAGCAGCTACAAAAGACAGGGTTTCTATGGCTACACCTTC. Translated, it gives CASSYKRQGFYGYTF.

The sample holds a few counts of this clonotype. The rearrangement links TRBV7-2 to TRBJ2-7; no reliable D call. V lost 1 base to trimming and J lost 6 bases, with 10 bases between them. The CDR3 spans 13 residues. Germline-derived CDR1 and CDR2 are SGHTA and FQGNSA. The CDR3 DNA is TGTGCCAGCAGCTTAGGGGATGACCGCGAGCAGTACTTC. Translation gives CASSLGDDREQYF. The entire variable domain, with the rest obtained from reference TRBV7-2 and TRBJ2-7, is as follows: GAGVSQSPSNKVTEKGKDVELRCDPISGHTALYWYRQSLGQGLEFLIYFQGNSAPDKSGLPSDRFSAERTGGSVSTLTIQRTQQEDSAVYLCASSLGDDREQYFGPGTRLTVT.

This chain joins TRBV7-9 and TRBJ2-5, with TRBD1 matching 11 bases. Trimming took 7 bases from V and 5 from J; bases not matched to a gene: 3. The CDR3 loop spans 13 amino acids. Looked up from germline, CDR1 is SEHNR and CDR2 is FQNEAQ (reference sequence). The DNA for the CDR3 is TGTGCCAGCAAGGGACAGGGGGGGGAGACCCAGTACTTC. The encoded protein is CASKGQGGETQYF. The whole variable domain, remainder taken from reference TRBV7-9 and TRBJ2-5, is DTGVSQNPRHKITKRGQNVTFRCDPISEHNRLYWYRQTLGQGPEFLTYFQNEAQLEKSRLLSDRFSAERPKGSFSTLEIQRTEQGDSAMYLCASKGQGGETQYFGPGTRLLVL.

The chain carries TRBV5-1 and TRBJ2-7; weak D call: TRBD2 (6 bases). Germline V CDR1 and CDR2: SGHRS, YFSETQ. V lost 0 bases and J 4 bases, leaving 20 bases between the germline ends. This CDR3 has 17 amino acids. CDR3 protein: CASSLDRGGTGFYEQYF. In DNA, the CDR3 is TGCGCCAGCAGCTTGGATCGTGGGGGGACGGGCTTTTACGAGCAGTACTTC.

The chain combines TRBV7-3 with TRBJ2-7, with 7 positions matching TRBD2. Unmatched junction bases numbered 8, after V lost 5 bases and J lost 7 bases. CDR1 is SGHTA, CDR2 FQGTGA, per germline. The CDR3 contains 13 residues. The CDR3 nucleotides are TGTGCCAGCAGCCCATGGGGGGACTATGAGCAGTACTTC. This translates into CASSPWGDYEQYF.

V usage is TRBV5-6 and J usage is TRBJ2-6, with D perhaps TRBD1 or TRBD2 (5 bases each). The CDR3 spans 18 residues. In germline, CDR1 is SGHDT, CDR2 YYEEEE. Trimming stripped 2 bases from V and 0 bases from J, with 15 bases between. CDR3 DNA: TGTGCCAGCAGCTTCCGCCGGGACCGCGACTCTGGGGCCAACGTCCTGACTTTC. Residues: CASSFRRDRDSGANVLTF.

The chain combines TRBV19 with TRBJ1-5; the D gene is possibly TRBD1 (5 bases). This CDR3 is 14 amino acids long. Germline lookup yields CDR1 LNHDA and CDR2 SQIVND (reference sequence). Deletions cut 4 bases from V and 3 bases from J, with 10 bases between. Here the CDR3 DNA reads TGTGCCAGTAGTAAGTCAGGGAACAATCAGCCCCAGCATTTT. Amino acid sequence: CASSKSGNNQPQHF.

The chain couples TRBV7-6 to TRBJ1-3; the D is unclear. Trimming removed 11 bases from V and 1 base from J, with 15 bases in between. CDR1 is SGHVS and CDR2 is FNYEAQ in the germline V gene. CDR3 length: 14 amino acids. CDR3 DNA: TGTGCCGCCCTCCAGGTCCCTTCTGGAAACACCATATATTTT. As protein: CAALQVPSGNTIYF.

As for this clonotype: This could be a read error, since a much larger clone is one nucleotide away. V is TRBV19 and J is TRBJ2-6; D may be TRBD1 (5 bases). The CDR3 sequence is 15 residues long. Germline CDR1 LNHDA, CDR2 SQIVND (reference sequence). The CDR3 sequence: CASSSQRAGANVPTF. The CDR3 coding sequence is TGTGCCAGTAGTAGTCAAAGGGCTGGGGCCAACGTCCCGACTTTC.

In this sample, this clonotype turned up many times. The chain couples TRBV7-2 to TRBJ1-1; D may be TRBD1 (5 bases). CDR1 and CDR2 (germline): SGHTA, FQGNSA. Trimming cost V 5 bases and J 8 bases, with 15 bases left between them. This CDR3 has 13 amino acids. The CDR3 sequence is CASSRGRFNEAFF. Written as DNA, the CDR3 is TGTGCCAGCAGCAGGGGTAGGTTTAACGAAGCTTTCTTT.

This clonotype came up many times. The chain is built from TRBV5-5 and TRBJ1-4; D call uncertain. The CDR3 runs 15 residues. CDR1 and CDR2 from the germline V gene are SGHKS and YYEKEE (reference sequence). Deletions cut 2 bases from V and 5 bases from J, with 13 bases between. The CDR3 nucleotides read TGTGCCAGCAGCTTAGGGCCCGAGGAAAATGAAAAACTGTTTTTT. Its translation: CASSLGPEENEKLFF.

This chain links TRBV5-4 with TRBJ1-5; possible D gene TRBD1, 6 bases. The CDR3 runs to 17 residues. Trimming pared 0 bases from V and 0 bases from J, leaving 13 bases between. Germline CDR1 reads SGHNT; CDR2 reads YYREEE (reference sequence). This CDR3 is CASSLEGRTDSNQPQHF. The CDR3 region has the DNA TGTGCCAGCAGCTTGGAGGGTCGGACAGATAGCAATCAGCCCCAGCATTTT.

This clonotype came up a few times. The chain employs TRBV12-5 and TRBJ1-3; 8 positions match TRBD1. Trimming at V came to 1 base and at J to 1 base, leaving 3 bases not matched to a gene. CDR1 is LGHNT, CDR2 FRNRAP, per germline. The CDR3 length is 16 residues. CDR3 amino acids: CASGLGQGISGNTIYF. CDR3 nucleotides: TGTGCTAGTGGTTTGGGACAGGGGATATCTGGAAACACCATATATTTT.

With respect to this clonotype: One end of the junction fails to match germline, which may point to a read error. The chain uses TRBV10-3 and TRBJ1-2, with D possibly matching TRBD1 (5 bases). The CDR3 contains 15 residues. Germline values: CDR1 ENHRY, CDR2 SYGVKD. CDR3 bases: TGTGCCAGCAGTTATTGGGCCCAGGGTCGTAGGAGCTACACCTTC. It codes for CASSYWAQGRRSYTF.

The chain couples TRBV7-8 to TRBJ2-5; tentative D call: TRBD2 (6 bases). The CDR3 is made up of 18 amino acids. Trimming took 0 bases from V and 5 from J, leaving 22 bases between them. The V gene's germline CDR1 is SGHVS and CDR2 FQNEAQ. CDR3 residues: CASSLALHGGKGSETQYF. The CDR3 DNA reads TGTGCCAGCAGCTTAGCCCTCCATGGAGGGAAGGGTTCGGAGACCCAGTACTTC. Complete variable domain (other parts from reference TRBV7-8 and TRBJ2-5): GAGVSQSPRYKVAKRGQDVALRCDPISGHVSLFWYQQALGQGPEFLTYFQNEAQLDKSGLPSDRFFAERPEGSVSTLKIQRTQQEDSAVYLCASSLALHGGKGSETQYFGPGTRLLVL.

This chain links TRBV2 with TRBJ1-1, with a tentative D call TRBD1 (6 bases). The germline V gene encodes CDR1 SNHLY and CDR2 FYNNEI. The CDR3 contains 13 residues. The ends were cut back, 8 bases at V and 12 bases at J, with 22 bases in the middle. CDR3: CASPAGVQGRTFF. CDR3 DNA: TGTGCCAGCCCGGCAGGGGTGCAGGGGCGGACTTTCTTT.

The chain employs TRBV4-3 and TRBJ2-2, with D hard to call. This CDR3 has 15 amino acids. Trimming removed 3 bases from V and 0 bases from J, with 8 bases in between. CDR1 and CDR2 (germline): LGHNA, YSLEER. DNA for the CDR3: TGCGCCAGCAGCCATTACCGGGCGAACACCGGGGAGCTGTTTTTT. This translates into CASSHYRANTGELFF.

The table lists this clonotype with a few counts. This chain uses TRBV6-6 with TRBJ2-5, with D tentatively TRBD1 (6 bases). Germline V gives CDR1 MNHNY, CDR2 SVGAGI (reference sequence). There are 15 residues in the CDR3. The germline V and J ends were trimmed by 2 bases and 1 base, with 11 bases remaining between them. CDR3 sequence: CASSYLGQPQETQYF. CDR3 nucleotide sequence: TGTGCCAGCAGTTACCTAGGACAGCCCCAAGAGACCCAGTACTTC.

This clonotype was found once. The junction departs from germline at one end; a sequencing error may be responsible. The CDR3 DNA sequence: TGTGCCACCAGCAGTTCCGGGAATAGCAATCAGCCCCGGCATTTT. It specifies CATSSSGNSNQPRHF. The chain combines TRBV15 with TRBJ1-5, with no clear D. CDR1 and CDR2 (germline): LNHNV, YYDKDF (reference sequence). The CDR3 is 15 amino acids. Full variable domain (remainder filled in from reference TRBV15 and TRBJ1-5): DAMVIQNPRYQVTQFGKPVTLSCSQTLNHNVMYWYQQKSSQAPKLLFHYYDKDFNNEADTPDNFQSRRPNTSFCFLDIRSPGLGDTAMYLCATSSSGNSNQPRHFGDGTRLSIL.

In this sample, this clonotype turned up many times. The V and J genes are TRBV12-3 or TRBV12-4 and TRBJ1-5, with D tentatively TRBD1 (5 bases). V lost 3 bases and J 7 bases, leaving 7 bases between the germline ends. The CDR3 has 12 residues. DNA for the CDR3: TGTGCCAGCAGTTTTTGGGGCCAGCCCCAGCATTTT. Its protein is CASSFWGQPQHF.

With respect to this clonotype: Since no conserved phenylalanine or tryptophan closes the CDR3, a read error is the likely cause. CDR3 sequence (DNA): TGTGCCAGCTCACCACAGAGCTCTGGCGAGCAGTACCTC. Encoded protein: CASSPQSSGEQYL. The chain combines TRBV7-3 with TRBJ2-7; no firm D call. The V and J ends lost 8 bases and 6 bases respectively, with 17 bases between them. Germline CDR1 SGHTA, CDR2 FQGTGA. CDR3 length: 13 amino acids.